This TCR beta chain comes out of a study of sequential checkpoint blockade in melanoma. Background on the study: Maintenance nivolumab came after either treatment sequence.

Data came from immunoSEQ multiplex PCR; TCRdb stores just in-frame clones and leaves some out. Among 6,000 to 6,500 clones listed, 45% to 55% were seen once. Trimming removed 8 bases from V and 9 bases from J; junction bases left unmatched: 12. CDR3 length: 14 residues. This sample's treatment: randomized to nivolumab then ipilimumab (arm A) or the reverse (arm B). From thawed PBMCs, live CD3+CD8+ cells negative for CD19 and CD56 were sorted. A few counts support this clone. The TCR originated in a human donor with melanoma. Sequenced here: CD8+ T cells sorted from blood (inferred from file names), sampled from a patient given nivolumab and ipilimumab in sequence. This sequence joins TRBV5-3 and TRBJ2-1; 9 positions agree with TRBD2. TRBV5-3 is filed as an ORF, its function uncertain. DNA for the CDR3: TGTGCCAGCAGCCAAGAGCGCGGGAGGGGTGAGCAGTTCTTC. This encodes CASSQERGRGEQFF.